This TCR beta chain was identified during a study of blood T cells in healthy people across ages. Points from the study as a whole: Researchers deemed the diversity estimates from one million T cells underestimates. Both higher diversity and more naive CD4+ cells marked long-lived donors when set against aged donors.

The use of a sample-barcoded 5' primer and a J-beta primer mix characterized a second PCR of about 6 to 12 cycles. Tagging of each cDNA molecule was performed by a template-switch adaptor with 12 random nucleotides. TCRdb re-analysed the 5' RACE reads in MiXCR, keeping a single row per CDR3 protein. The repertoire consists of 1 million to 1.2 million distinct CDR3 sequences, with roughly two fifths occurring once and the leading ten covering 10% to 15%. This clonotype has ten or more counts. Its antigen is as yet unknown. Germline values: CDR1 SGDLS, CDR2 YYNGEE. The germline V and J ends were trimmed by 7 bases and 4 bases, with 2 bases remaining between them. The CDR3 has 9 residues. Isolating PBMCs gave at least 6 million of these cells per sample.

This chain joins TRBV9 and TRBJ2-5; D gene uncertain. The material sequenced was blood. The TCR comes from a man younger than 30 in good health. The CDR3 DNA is TGTGCCAGCGGAGAGACCCAGTACTTC. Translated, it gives CASGETQYF.